This T cell receptor beta chain was retrieved from a study of cytomegalovirus exposure and HLA in healthy donors. J gave up 6 bases and V 2 bases, and 18 bases lay outside the gene matches. Germline CDR1 reads SGHVS; CDR2 reads FQNEAQ. The CDR3 is 18 amino acids. Amplification used 60 Vbeta primers and 13 Jbeta primers. Clones were sequenced by immunoSEQ multiplex PCR, and TCRdb holds only the in-frame ones, with some missing. The table includes about 210,000 clones, roughly 79% detected once. This clone occurred a few times. Sequenced: PBMCs. The chain uses TRBV7-8 and TRBJ1-2, with 7 bases fitting TRBD1. This TCR was recovered from a male donor in good health and CMV-seronegative. The CDR3 nucleotides read TGTGCCAGCAGCTTAAACGGTAGGGGGCGCCGCGTGGAGGATGGCTACACCTTC. Its protein product is CASSLNGRGRRVEDGYTF.